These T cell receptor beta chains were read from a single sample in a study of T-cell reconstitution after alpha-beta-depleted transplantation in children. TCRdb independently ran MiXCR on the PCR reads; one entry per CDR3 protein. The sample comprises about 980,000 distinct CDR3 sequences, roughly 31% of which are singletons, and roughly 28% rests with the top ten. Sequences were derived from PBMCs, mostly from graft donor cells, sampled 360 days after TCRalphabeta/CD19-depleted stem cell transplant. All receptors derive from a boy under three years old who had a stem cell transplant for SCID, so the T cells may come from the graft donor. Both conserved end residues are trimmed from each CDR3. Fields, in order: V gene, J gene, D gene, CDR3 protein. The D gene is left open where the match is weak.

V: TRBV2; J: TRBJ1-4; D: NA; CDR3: ASSVDRFATNEKLF
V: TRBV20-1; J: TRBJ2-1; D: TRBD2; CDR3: SARQIAGNEQF
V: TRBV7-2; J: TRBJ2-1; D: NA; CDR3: ASSRRTFSRDNEQF
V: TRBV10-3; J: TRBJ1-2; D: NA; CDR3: AIRRTENYGYT
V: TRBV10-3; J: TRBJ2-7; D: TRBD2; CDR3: ASSDRAGEQY
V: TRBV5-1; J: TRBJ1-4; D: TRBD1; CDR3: ASSLIPDGTGSGKLF
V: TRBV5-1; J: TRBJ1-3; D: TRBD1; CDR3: ASSVGQPPSSGNTIY
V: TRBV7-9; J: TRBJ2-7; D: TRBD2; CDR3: ASSLDGGAHEQY
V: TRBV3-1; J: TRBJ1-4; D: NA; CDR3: ASSQEPEKLF
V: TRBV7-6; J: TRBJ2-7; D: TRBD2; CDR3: ASSLAGLAGAAEQY
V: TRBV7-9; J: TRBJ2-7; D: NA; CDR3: ASSRPGVPGYEQY
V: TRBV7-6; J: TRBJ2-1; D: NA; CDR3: ASSPSKLVISDEQF
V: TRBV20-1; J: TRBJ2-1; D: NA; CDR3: SARLRGGALNEQF
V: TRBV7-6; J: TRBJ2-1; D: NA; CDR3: ASSLAWAPHETYNEQF
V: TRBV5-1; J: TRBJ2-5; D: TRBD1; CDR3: ASRSDRVLKTQY
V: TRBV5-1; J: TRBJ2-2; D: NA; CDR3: ASSPRQSHTGELF
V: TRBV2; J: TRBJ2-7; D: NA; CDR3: ASSEDLGRTQPYEQY
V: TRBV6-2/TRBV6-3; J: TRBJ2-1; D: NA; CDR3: ASCPPRMTNEQF
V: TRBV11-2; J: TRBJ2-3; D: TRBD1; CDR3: ASSLGDRDADTQY
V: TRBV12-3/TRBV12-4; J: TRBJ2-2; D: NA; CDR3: ASSRSAGLNTGELF
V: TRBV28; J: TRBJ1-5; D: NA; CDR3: ASSFLAGLFNQPQH
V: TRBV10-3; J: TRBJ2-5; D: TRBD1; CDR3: AISEQAGQGKETQY
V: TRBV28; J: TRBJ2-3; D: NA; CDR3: ASSSPMRGSTDTQY
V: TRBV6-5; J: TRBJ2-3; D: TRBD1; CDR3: ASSYSRQGTSTDTQY
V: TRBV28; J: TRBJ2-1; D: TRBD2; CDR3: ASRDYPYSYNEQF
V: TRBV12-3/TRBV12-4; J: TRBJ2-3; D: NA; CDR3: ASSFLRRGATDTQY
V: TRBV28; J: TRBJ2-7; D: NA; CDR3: ASKRGTYEQY
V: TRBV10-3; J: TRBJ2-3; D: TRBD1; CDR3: AISGDRVTDTQY
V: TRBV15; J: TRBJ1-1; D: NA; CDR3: ATSRGGVNTEAF
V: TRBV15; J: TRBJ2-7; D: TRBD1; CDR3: ATSREGTGEYEQY
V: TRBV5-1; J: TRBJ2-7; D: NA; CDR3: ASSLVGEAYEQY
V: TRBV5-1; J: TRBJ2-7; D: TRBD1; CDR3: ASRYRSGTGGEQY
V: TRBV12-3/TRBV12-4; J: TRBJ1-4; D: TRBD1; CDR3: ASSLADRNEKLF
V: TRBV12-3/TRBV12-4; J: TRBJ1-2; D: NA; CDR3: ASSAGTGRSYGYT
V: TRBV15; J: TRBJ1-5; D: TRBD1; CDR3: ATSKQTGIGQPQH
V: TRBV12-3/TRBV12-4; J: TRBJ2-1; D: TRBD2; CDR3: ASQTSGGLDEQF
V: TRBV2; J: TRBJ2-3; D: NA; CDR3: ASSVGLASDTQY
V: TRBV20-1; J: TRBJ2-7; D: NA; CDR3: SAREDSGEQY
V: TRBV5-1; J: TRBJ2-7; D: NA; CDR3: ASSPTGIAGYEQY
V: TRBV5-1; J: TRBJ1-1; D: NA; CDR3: ASSLGDYTEAF
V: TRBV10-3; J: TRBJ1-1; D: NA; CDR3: AISDRLNTEAF
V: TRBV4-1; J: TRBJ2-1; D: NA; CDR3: ASSQVNQGHNEQF
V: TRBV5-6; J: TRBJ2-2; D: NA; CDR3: ASSLASRDTGELF
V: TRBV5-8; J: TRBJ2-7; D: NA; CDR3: ASSAFSLGAVGWEQY
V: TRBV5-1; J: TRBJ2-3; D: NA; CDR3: ASSLLAVTDTQY
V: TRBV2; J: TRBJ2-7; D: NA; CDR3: ASSEQGRSYEQY
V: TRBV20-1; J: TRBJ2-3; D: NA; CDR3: SASTPDDFDTQY
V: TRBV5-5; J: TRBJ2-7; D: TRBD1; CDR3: ASSSTGTKYEQY
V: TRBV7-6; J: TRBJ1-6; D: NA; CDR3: ASSSRPTHNSPLH
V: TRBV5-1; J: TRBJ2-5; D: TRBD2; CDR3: ASSGTLAGGSKTQY
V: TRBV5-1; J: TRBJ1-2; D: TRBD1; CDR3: ASSDSTGAYGYT
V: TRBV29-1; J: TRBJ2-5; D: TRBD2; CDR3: SVDRAGGLRETQY
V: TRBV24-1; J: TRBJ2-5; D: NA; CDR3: ATSDLRRETQY
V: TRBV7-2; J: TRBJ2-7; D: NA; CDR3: ASSLGIEQY
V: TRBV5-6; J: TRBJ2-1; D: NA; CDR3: ASSLVAGRIF
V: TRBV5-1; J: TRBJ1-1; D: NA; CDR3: ASSPIRVDGMNTEAF
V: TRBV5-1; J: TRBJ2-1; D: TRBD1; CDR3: ASNLGTGTNEQF
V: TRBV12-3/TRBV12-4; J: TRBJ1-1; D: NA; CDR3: ASGQWGPGSTEAF
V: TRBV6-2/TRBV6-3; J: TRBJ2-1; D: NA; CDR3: ASISNNEQF